These 29 T cell receptor beta chains were sequenced from one sample in a study of PD-1 blockade in mismatch repair-deficient tumors. The protocol was immunoSEQ multiplex PCR, while the TCRdb copy is restricted to in-frame clones and leaves out a portion. Of roughly 10,000 clones in the sample, about 86% were seen once. Their cognate antigens are unknown. The time point: approximately 10-day in vitro stimulation with candidate neoantigen peptide 2. Sequenced here: cells cultured in vitro, sampled from a patient treated with pembrolizumab. The receptors originated from an adult with mismatch repair-deficient cancer.

This clone was seen just once. V and J are TRBV5-1 and TRBJ2-1; D gene uncertain. The CDR3 runs 16 residues. V gave up 5 bases and J gave up 0 bases, with 15 bases separating them. Germline assignment: CDR1 SGHRS and CDR2 YFSETQ. The CDR3 is CASRSQASSSYNEQFF. CDR3 bases: TGCGCCAGCAGGTCTCAGGCGTCCAGCTCCTACAATGAGCAGTTCTTC.

J is TRBJ2-5 and V is TRBV6-1; 11 nucleotides match TRBD2. Germline V CDR1 and CDR2: MNHNS, SASEGT. Trimming cost V 2 bases and J 6 bases; bases outside gene matches: 5. The CDR3 spans 15 residues. The CDR3 reads CASSERPSGGKTQYF. CDR3 bases: TGTGCCAGCAGTGAAAGGCCTAGCGGGGGGAAGACCCAGTACTTC.

This clone showed up just once. This chain uses TRBV5-6 with TRBJ2-7, with D possibly TRBD2 on 6 matching bases. The CDR3 has 11 amino acids. The germline V gene has CDR1 SGHDT and CDR2 YYEEEE. Trimming took off 4 bases at V and 8 bases at J, with 10 bases between the two ends. The CDR3 nucleotides are TGTGCCAGCAGCCAGGGACTTCAGCAGTACTTC. It is translated as CASSQGLQQYF. The entire variable domain, with the rest obtained from reference TRBV5-6 and TRBJ2-7, is as follows: DAGVTQSPTHLIKTRGQQVTLRCSPKSGHDTVSWYQQALGQGPQFIFQYYEEEERQRGNFPDRFSGHQFPNYSSELNVNALLLGDSALYLCASSQGLQQYFGPGTRLTVT.

The CDR3 protein is CASSLGQTYEQYF. CDR3 bases: TGTGCCAGCAGCTTGGGACAGACCTACGAGCAGTACTTC. The rearrangement links TRBV11-2 to TRBJ2-7, with TRBD1 matching 7 bases. Germline CDR1 is SGHAT and CDR2 is FQNNGV. This CDR3 contains 13 residues. Losses at the gene ends were 3 bases for V and 2 bases for J; bases not matched to a gene: 1.

This clone was found once. The chain uses TRBV5-6 and TRBJ2-3; D call uncertain. The CDR3 runs to 13 residues. The V end lost 4 bases, the J end lost 1 base, and 7 bases lay between the germline ends. Germline V gives CDR1 SGHDT, CDR2 YYEEEE. This chain's CDR3 is CASSIAGTDTQYF. The CDR3 DNA reads TGTGCCAGCAGCATCGCAGGCACAGATACGCAGTATTTT.

As DNA, the CDR3 is TGTGCCAGCAGTGACTCGTCGGGGATTAGGCAGTATTTT. Its translation: CASSDSSGIRQYF. The V and J genes are TRBV6-4 and TRBJ2-3, with a possible D match to TRBD2 (5 bases). The CDR3 loop spans 13 amino acids. The V end lost 0 bases, the J end lost 11 bases, and 12 bases lay between the germline ends. Germline V gene lookup returns CDR1 MRHNA and CDR2 SNTAGT.

The chain couples TRBV6-1 to TRBJ1-6, with 8 nucleotides matching TRBD1. The CDR3 has 13 amino acids. Losses at the gene ends were 3 bases for V and 9 bases for J; bases not matched to a gene: 1. Per germline, CDR1 MNHNS and CDR2 SASEGT. CDR3 sequence (DNA): TGTGCCAGCAGTGAGGACAGGGCTTCACCCCTCCACTTT. The encoded protein is CASSEDRASPLHF.

The V and J genes are TRBV28 and TRBJ2-1, with TRBD2 matching over 12 bases. From germline, CDR1 is MDHEN and CDR2 SYDVKM. This CDR3 is built from 16 residues. J was trimmed by 3 bases and V by 5 bases; bases with no gene match: 5. As DNA, the CDR3 is TGTGCCAGCAGTAGGGGGGGACTAGCGGGCTACAATGAGCAGTTCTTC. Translation gives CASSRGGLAGYNEQFF.

This chain connects TRBV27 to TRBJ2-3; 13 bases map to TRBD2. Trimming took 5 bases from V and 2 from J; bases not matched to a gene: 10. The length of the CDR3 is 18 residues. The germline gives CDR1 MNHEY, CDR2 SMNVEV (reference sequence). CDR3 sequence (DNA): TGTGCCAGCAGTCCAAAAGGACTAGCGGGAGAGTCCACAGATACGCAGTATTTT. Its translation: CASSPKGLAGESTDTQYF.

CDR3 sequence: CASSPMGVGEQFF. Written as DNA, the CDR3 is TGTGCCAGCAGCCCCATGGGGGTGGGGGAGCAGTTCTTC. V and J are TRBV6-4 and TRBJ2-1; D assignment may be TRBD1 or TRBD2 (5 bases each). The germline V gene encodes CDR1 MRHNA and CDR2 SNTAGT. The CDR3 has 13 amino acids. V was pared by 6 bases and J by 10 bases, with 16 bases between.

V and J are TRBV7-8 and TRBJ2-7; D unclear. Trimming left V 3 bases short and J 3 bases short, with 15 bases between. The CDR3 totals 15 residues. Germline values: CDR1 SGHVS, CDR2 FQNEAQ. CDR3 residues: CASSFADRADYEQYF. The CDR3 DNA reads as TGTGCCAGCAGCTTCGCAGATAGGGCAGACTACGAGCAGTACTTC.

The chain is built from TRBV18 and TRBJ2-7, with D unresolved. V dropped 3 bases and J dropped 0 bases, with 3 bases sitting between them. The CDR3 totals 12 residues. Germline V gives CDR1 KGHSH, CDR2 LQKENI. CDR3: CASSPRSYEQYF. In DNA form, the CDR3 reads TGTGCCAGCTCACCTCGCTCCTACGAGCAGTACTTC. The variable domain in full, with the rest retrieved from reference TRBV18 and TRBJ2-7, is NAGVMQNPRHLVRRRGQEARLRCSPMKGHSHVYWYRQLPEEGLKFMVYLQKENIIDESGMPKERFSAEFPKEGPSILRIQQVVRGDSAAYFCASSPRSYEQYFGPGTRLTVT.

This clone was detected once. The J gene is TRBJ1-1, the V gene TRBV2, with 7 bases aligning to TRBD1. The CDR3 contains 15 residues. The V gene's germline CDR1 is SNHLY and CDR2 FYNNEI. V lost 3 bases and J lost 1; bases outside the gene matches: 5. Written as DNA, the CDR3 is TGTGCCAGCAGTGACACAGGGGTGGGGAACACTGAAGCTTTCTTT. Translation: CASSDTGVGNTEAFF.

This clone was recorded once. The chain has TRBV2 and TRBJ1-5, with a possible D match to TRBD1 (5 bases). Per the germline V gene, CDR1 is SNHLY and CDR2 is FYNNEI. V lost 2 bases and J lost 5, with 16 bases in between. The CDR3 contains 16 residues. The CDR3 reads CASSELVAGTDQPQHF. CDR3 bases: TGTGCCAGCAGTGAATTGGTTGCGGGGACGGATCAGCCCCAGCATTTT.

V is TRBV6-1 and J is TRBJ1-4, with D perhaps TRBD1 (5 bases). Per germline, CDR1 MNHNS and CDR2 SASEGT. Trimming took off 3 bases at V and 8 bases at J, with 10 bases between the two ends. This CDR3 contains 13 residues. The CDR3 nucleotides are TGTGCCAGCAGTGAGCAGGGTGTCGAAAAACTGTTTTTT. It is translated as CASSEQGVEKLFF.

V usage is TRBV29-1 and J usage is TRBJ1-2; TRBD1 matches 9 bases. The germline V gene has CDR1 SQVTM and CDR2 ANQGSEA. V dropped 6 bases and J dropped 4; count of bases not matched to a gene: 9. The CDR3 sequence is 14 residues long. DNA for the CDR3: TGCAGCGTCAGACGACAGGGGGGCATCTATGGCTACACCTTC. Translating it yields CSVRRQGGIYGYTF.

This clone came up once. The rearrangement joins TRBV19 to TRBJ1-6; D not certain. Trimming stripped 3 bases from V and 10 bases from J, with 10 bases between. CDR1 and CDR2 (germline): LNHDA, SQIVND (reference sequence). There are 13 residues in the CDR3. This chain's CDR3 is CASSILMGSPLHF. In DNA, the CDR3 is TGTGCCAGTAGTATCCTTATGGGGTCACCCCTCCACTTT. The full variable domain, its missing parts supplied by reference TRBV19 and TRBJ1-6, is DGGITQSPKYLFRKEGQNVTLSCEQNLNHDAMYWYRQDPGQGLRLIYYSQIVNDFQKGDIAEGYSVSREKKESFPLTVTSAQKNPTAFYLCASSILMGSPLHFGNGTRLTVT.

As DNA, the CDR3 is TGTGCCAGCGGACTTTTGTCGGGAAGGACAGATACGCAGTATTTT. Amino acid sequence: CASGLLSGRTDTQYF. The chain recombines TRBV27 with TRBJ2-3; possible D gene TRBD2, 5 bases. The CDR3 sequence is 15 residues long. The V end lost 8 bases, the J end lost 3 bases, and 18 bases lay between the germline ends. Germline loops: CDR1 MNHEY, CDR2 SMNVEV (reference sequence).

The genes are TRBV6-1 and TRBJ1-5; D perhaps matches TRBD1 (6 bases). The CDR3 consists of 16 residues. Trimming took 5 bases from V and 0 from J, leaving 14 bases between them. Germline CDR1 and CDR2: MNHNS and SASEGT. CDR3 sequence: CASSKGQTYSNQPQHF. The CDR3, as DNA: TGTGCCAGCAGTAAAGGACAGACGTATAGCAATCAGCCCCAGCATTTT.

The rearrangement joins TRBV11-2 to TRBJ2-1; 10 bases are a match to TRBD2. Germline V lookup: CDR1 SGHAT, CDR2 FQNNGV. This CDR3 is built from 15 residues. Unmatched junction bases numbered 9, after V lost 6 bases and J lost 7 bases. This chain's CDR3 is CASSPDSGRWNEQFF. For the CDR3, the DNA is TGTGCCAGCAGTCCTGATAGCGGGAGGTGGAATGAGCAGTTCTTC.

The rearrangement uses TRBV11-2 and TRBJ2-1; TRBD2 matches at 10 bases. Germline assignment: CDR1 SGHAT and CDR2 FQNNGV. This CDR3 contains 14 residues. Trimming took 1 base from V and 8 from J; bases not matched to a gene: 2. The CDR3 reads CASSLALAGDEQFF. The CDR3 nucleotides read TGTGCCAGCAGCTTAGCTCTAGCGGGAGATGAGCAGTTCTTC.

The J gene is TRBJ2-5, the V gene TRBV25-1, with 9 bases that match TRBD1. After removal of 7 bases from V and 1 base from J, the junction contained 13 bases not matched to a gene. Germline loops: CDR1 MGHDK, CDR2 SYGVNS. The length of the CDR3 is 17 residues. The CDR3 nucleotides are TGTGCCAGCACCCTTTCGGGAACAGGGGGCCCCCAAGAGACCCAGTACTTC. Residues: CASTLSGTGGPQETQYF. Full variable domain (remainder filled in from reference TRBV25-1 and TRBJ2-5): EADIYQTPRYLVIGTGKKITLECSQTMGHDKMYWYQQDPGMELHLIHYSYGVNSTEKGDLSSESTVSRIRTEHFPLTLESARPSHTSQYLCASTLSGTGGPQETQYFGPGTRLLVL.

This chain joins TRBV7-8 and TRBJ1-3; D is uncertain. This CDR3 is built from 16 residues. From germline, CDR1 is SGHVS and CDR2 FQNEAQ. The ends were cut back, 5 bases at V and 2 bases at J, with 16 bases in the middle. CDR3 in amino acids: CASSPSRGGPGNTIYF. CDR3 DNA sequence: TGTGCCAGCAGCCCGAGCCGGGGAGGACCTGGAAACACCATATATTTT.

This clone is a singleton in its sample. The rearrangement joins TRBV10-3 to TRBJ2-7; D tentatively fits TRBD1 or TRBD2 (5 bases each). The CDR3 covers 14 residues. The germline gives CDR1 ENHRY, CDR2 SYGVKD. V lost 5 bases and J lost 1, with 12 bases in between. In DNA, the CDR3 is TGTGCCATCAGTTTTGGGGACGTTTCCTACGAGCAGTACTTC. Encoded protein: CAISFGDVSYEQYF.

In nucleotides, the CDR3 is TGTGCCACCAAAATAGAGACAGGGGGCGAAGGGTATGGCTACACCTTC. Residues: CATKIETGGEGYGYTF. This chain joins TRBV21-1 and TRBJ1-2; the DNA was not used to check the table's D call, TRBD1. TRBV21-1 is marked as a pseudogene. The CDR3 contains 16 residues.

The chain couples TRBV5-8 to TRBJ2-5; D gene ambiguous. V was pared by 0 bases and J by 4 bases, with 4 bases between. The CDR3 totals 12 residues. In germline, CDR1 is SGHTS, CDR2 YDEGEE. The CDR3 nucleotides are TGTGCCAGCAGCTTGGCCCTAGAGACCCAGTACTTC. It is translated as CASSLALETQYF.

V gene TRBV27 combines with J gene TRBJ2-5; D could derive from TRBD1 or TRBD2 (6 bases each). In germline, CDR1 is MNHEY, CDR2 SMNVEV (reference sequence). V was clipped by 2 bases and J by 4 bases, with 11 bases between them. The CDR3 is made up of 14 amino acids. CDR3 DNA sequence: TGTGCCAGCAGTTTACTGGGGGGCGGAGAGACCCAGTACTTC. The encoded protein is CASSLLGGGETQYF.

This clone is a singleton in its sample. J is TRBJ2-2 and V is TRBV7-9, with D possibly TRBD2 on 5 matching bases. The V end lost 4 bases, the J end lost 0 bases, and 12 bases lay between the germline ends. This CDR3 has 16 residues. From germline, CDR1 is SEHNR and CDR2 FQNEAQ (reference sequence). The CDR3 loop is CASSYRLSTNTGELFF. CDR3 in DNA: TGTGCCAGCAGCTATCGACTAAGTACGAACACCGGGGAGCTGTTTTTT.

The chain couples TRBV27 to TRBJ2-7, with 7 bases matching TRBD1. The CDR3 is made up of 13 amino acids. Germline CDR1 reads MNHEY; CDR2 reads SMNVEV (reference sequence). The J segment lost 3 bases and the V segment lost 6 bases, leaving 5 bases of the junction unmatched. The CDR3 nucleotides are TGTGCCAGCAGACAGGGGCCCCTCTACGAGCAGTACTTC. Translation: CASRQGPLYEQYF.